The 31 T cell receptor beta chains presented below share a single source sample, sequenced in a study of follicular helper T cells after annual influenza vaccination. Some clones are missing from TCRdb's copy, which holds only in-frame ones; the method was immunoSEQ multiplex PCR. The sample lists several thousand clones; around 78% were seen once. The time point was: 2014-2015 season, 7 days after vaccination. The sample was CXCR5+ CD38- circulating T follicular helper cells from blood, taken 7 days after influenza vaccination. Subset indicated: circulating Tfh, non-naive CD4+CXCR5+PD-1+ (ICOS+CD38+ or ICOS-CD38-). The source of these receptors is an adult who received the influenza vaccine.

The chain carries TRBV15 and TRBJ2-7, with D uncertain. The CDR3 consists of 12 residues. Germline V lookup: CDR1 LNHNV, CDR2 YYDKDF (reference sequence). V lost 0 bases and J 9 bases, leaving 9 bases between the germline ends. The chain's CDR3 is CATSRDTGRQYF. The DNA for the CDR3 is TGTGCCACCAGCAGAGATACGGGCAGGCAGTACTTC.

V and J are TRBV5-4 and TRBJ1-1, with 9 bases matching TRBD1. The CDR3 is made up of 15 amino acids. The V gene's germline CDR1 is SGHNT and CDR2 YYREEE (reference sequence). The ends lost 4 bases at V and 1 base at J; junction bases unmatched: 5. CDR3 sequence (DNA): TGTGCCAGCAGCCGTCCGGGACAGGGGAACACTGAAGCTTTCTTT. Translating it yields CASSRPGQGNTEAFF.

This chain links TRBV19 with TRBJ1-1; perhaps TRBD1 as D (5 bases). CDR1 and CDR2 (germline): LNHDA, SQIVND (reference sequence). The CDR3 consists of 13 residues. Trimming pared 1 base from V and 6 bases from J, leaving 9 bases between. The CDR3 DNA reads TGTGCCAGTAGTATAGGGCGGGACGCTGAAGCTTTCTTT. It specifies CASSIGRDAEAFF. The variable domain in full, with the rest retrieved from reference TRBV19 and TRBJ1-1, is DGGITQSPKYLFRKEGQNVTLSCEQNLNHDAMYWYRQDPGQGLRLIYYSQIVNDFQKGDIAEGYSVSREKKESFPLTVTSAQKNPTAFYLCASSIGRDAEAFFGQGTRLTVV.

The chain uses TRBV5-4 and TRBJ2-5; D unclear. V lost 0 bases and J 5 bases, leaving 11 bases between the germline ends. The CDR3 has 14 residues. CDR1 and CDR2 from the germline V gene are SGHNT and YYREEE (reference sequence). The CDR3 protein is CASSLDSMAETQYF. In DNA, the CDR3 is TGTGCCAGCAGCTTGGATTCGATGGCGGAGACCCAGTACTTC.

This chain connects TRBV5-1 to TRBJ1-6; D remains ambiguous. The V and J ends lost 1 base and 11 bases respectively, with 10 bases between them. This CDR3 is built from 13 residues. Germline CDR1 reads SGHRS; CDR2 reads YFSETQ. CDR3 residues: CASSLNQETPLHF. CDR3 DNA sequence: TGCGCCAGCAGCTTGAATCAGGAGACACCCCTCCACTTT.

In its sample, this clone was seen a few times. The chain carries TRBV7-9 and TRBJ1-4; no firm D call. Germline V gene lookup returns CDR1 SEHNR and CDR2 FQNEAQ (reference sequence). V dropped 1 base and J dropped 1 base, with 7 bases sitting between them. The CDR3 contains 15 residues. In nucleotides, the CDR3 is TGTGCCAGCAGCTTAGACCTTCAAACTAATGAAAAACTGTTTTTT. Its translation is CASSLDLQTNEKLFF. The full variable domain, rest sourced from reference TRBV7-9 and TRBJ1-4, is DTGVSQNPRHKITKRGQNVTFRCDPISEHNRLYWYRQTLGQGPEFLTYFQNEAQLEKSRLLSDRFSAERPKGSFSTLEIQRTEQGDSAMYLCASSLDLQTNEKLFFGSGTQLSVL.

This sequence joins TRBV19 and TRBJ2-5, with D perhaps assigned TRBD1 or TRBD2 (5 bases each). Germline V lookup: CDR1 LNHDA, CDR2 SQIVND (reference sequence). The CDR3 contains 15 residues. V was clipped by 3 bases and J by 5 bases, with 16 bases between them. This CDR3 reads CASSIDRQGGETQYF. CDR3 nucleotide sequence: TGTGCCAGTAGTATCGACCGGCAGGGCGGGGAGACCCAGTACTTC.

The CDR3 protein is CASSLHRGGSYEQYF. DNA of the CDR3: TGTGCCAGCAGCCTTCACAGGGGGGGCTCCTACGAGCAGTACTTC. This chain links TRBV11-2 with TRBJ2-7, with D possibly being TRBD1 (8 bases). The CDR3 consists of 15 residues. V was pared by 5 bases and J by 0 bases, with 14 bases between. Germline loops: CDR1 SGHAT, CDR2 FQNNGV.

The chain recombines TRBV11-2 with TRBJ1-1; D ambiguous. The CDR3 has 13 amino acids. The germline V gene has CDR1 SGHAT and CDR2 FQNNGV. The V gene lost 5 bases and the J gene lost 5 bases, with 12 bases spanning the gap. CDR3 residues: CASSHGPRTEAFF. The CDR3 region has the DNA TGTGCCAGCAGCCATGGGCCCCGGACTGAAGCTTTCTTT. The whole variable domain, remainder taken from reference TRBV11-2 and TRBJ1-1, is EAGVAQSPRYKIIEKRQSVAFWCNPISGHATLYWYQQILGQGPKLLIQFQNNGVVDDSQLPKDRFSAERLKGVDSTLKIQPAKLEDSAVYLCASSHGPRTEAFFGQGTRLTVV.

The chain carries TRBV28 and TRBJ1-1; D gene ambiguous. Trimming left V 4 bases short and J 0 bases short, with 12 bases between. This CDR3 spans 15 amino acids. Germline V gene lookup returns CDR1 MDHEN and CDR2 SYDVKM. The CDR3 nucleotides read TGTGCCAGCAGTTCGCGGGGAAGGGTGAACACTGAAGCTTTCTTT. This encodes CASSSRGRVNTEAFF.

The V gene is TRBV20-1, the J gene TRBJ1-4, with unresolved D. Trimming removed 3 bases at V and 7 bases at J, with 6 bases between. The germline CDR1 and CDR2 sequences are DFQATT and SNEGSKA (reference sequence). There are 11 residues in the CDR3. The CDR3 nucleotides read TGCAGTGCTAGTAAGAGTGAAAAACTGTTTTTT. It is translated as CSASKSEKLFF.

This clone has just a few counts. The rearrangement joins TRBV7-8 to TRBJ1-5; tentatively, D is TRBD1 (5 bases). The ends were cut back, 0 bases at V and 3 bases at J, with 9 bases in the middle. CDR3 length: 15 residues. CDR1 and CDR2 (germline): SGHVS, FQNEAQ. The CDR3 here is CASSLADTDNQPQHF. CDR3 sequence (DNA): TGTGCCAGCAGCTTAGCGGACACGGACAATCAGCCCCAGCATTTT.

This chain links TRBV11-1 with TRBJ2-6; D could derive from TRBD1 or TRBD2 (7 bases each). Germline V lookup: CDR1 SGHAT, CDR2 FQDESV (reference sequence). The CDR3 length is 16 residues. Trimming removed 3 bases from V and 5 bases from J, with 14 bases in between. The CDR3 nucleotides read TGTGCCAGCAGCTTGATTGGGAGGGGGCGGGCCAACGTCCTGACTTTC. This translates into CASSLIGRGRANVLTF.

The chain recombines TRBV5-3 with TRBJ2-6; tentatively, D is TRBD2 (5 bases). TRBV5-3 is placed among ORFs of uncertain function. The V gene lost 3 bases and the J gene lost 0 bases, with 7 bases spanning the gap. The CDR3 covers 15 residues. This chain's CDR3 is CARSCGSSGANVLTF. CDR3 nucleotide sequence: TGTGCCAGAAGCTGCGGGTCCTCTGGGGCCAACGTCCTGACTTTC.

V gene TRBV7-9 combines with J gene TRBJ1-1; D may be TRBD1 (6 bases). This CDR3 is built from 15 residues. V gave up 4 bases and J gave up 4 bases, with 16 bases separating them. Germline V CDR1 and CDR2: SEHNR, FQNEAQ (reference sequence). CDR3 coding DNA: TGTGCCAGCAGCTCCGATGGCCACAGGGTCACTGAAGCTTTCTTT. This encodes CASSSDGHRVTEAFF.

The V gene is TRBV14, the J gene TRBJ2-3; 14 positions match TRBD2. V shed 4 bases and J 6 bases; nucleotides not matched to a gene: 3. Germline CDR1 reads SGHDN; CDR2 reads FVKESK. The CDR3 is 15 amino acids. This CDR3 reads CASSPWTSGGDTQYF. The CDR3 nucleotides read TGTGCCAGCAGCCCGTGGACTAGCGGGGGGGATACGCAGTATTTT.

This rearrangement joins TRBV4-1 to TRBJ2-3; the match to TRBD2 covers 9 bases. This CDR3 comprises 15 residues. The germline V gene encodes CDR1 MGHRA and CDR2 YSYEKL. With V trimmed by 2 bases and J by 0 bases, 0 bases remained unmatched. CDR3 protein: CASSQLAGSTDTQYF. CDR3 DNA: TGCGCCAGCAGCCAACTAGCGGGGAGCACAGATACGCAGTATTTT.

This clone is a singleton in its sample. The V call is TRBV7-2, the J call TRBJ1-2, with D unclear. The germline gives CDR1 SGHTA, CDR2 FQGNSA. The CDR3 is made up of 13 amino acids. The V end lost 1 base, the J end lost 7 bases, and 10 bases lay between the germline ends. The CDR3 region is CASSLVGLGGYTF. The CDR3 DNA reads TGTGCCAGCAGCTTAGTAGGGCTGGGTGGCTACACCTTC.

The chain employs TRBV10-3 and TRBJ2-7; TRBD1 matches 8 bases. V was pared by 6 bases and J by 7 bases, with 11 bases of the junction left unmatched. Germline V gives CDR1 ENHRY, CDR2 SYGVKD. This CDR3 is 14 amino acids long. The CDR3 sequence is CAISDPPGQDEQYF. In nucleotides, the CDR3 is TGTGCCATCAGCGATCCCCCGGGACAGGATGAGCAGTACTTC.

The CDR3 nucleotides read TGTGCCAGCTCCCAGGGTAGGACCTATAATTCACCCCTCCACTTT. It codes for CASSQGRTYNSPLHF. The chain links TRBV6-1 to TRBJ1-6; TRBD1 might be the D (5 bases). V was clipped by 8 bases and J by 2 bases, with 13 bases between them. The CDR3 runs to 15 residues. CDR1 and CDR2 from the germline V gene are MNHNS and SASEGT.

The chain couples TRBV5-5 to TRBJ2-5, with D possibly matching TRBD1 (5 bases). CDR3 size: 14 residues. CDR1 and CDR2 from the germline V gene are SGHKS and YYEKEE (reference sequence). Trimming shortened V by 3 bases and J by 1 base, and 10 bases separated the two germline ends. DNA for the CDR3: TGTGCCAGCAGCTCTAGGGGTACCCAAGAGACCCAGTACTTC. Translation: CASSSRGTQETQYF. The variable domain in full, with the rest retrieved from reference TRBV5-5 and TRBJ2-5, is DAGVTQSPTHLIKTRGQQVTLRCSPISGHKSVSWYQQVLGQGPQFIFQYYEKEERGRGNFPDRFSARQFPNYSSELNVNALLLGDSALYLCASSSRGTQETQYFGPGTRLLVL.

The rearrangement uses TRBV19 and TRBJ2-5, with 7 bases aligning to TRBD1. CDR1 and CDR2 from the germline V gene are LNHDA and SQIVND (reference sequence). The V gene end was trimmed by 4 bases and the J gene end by 2 bases; junction bases not matched to a gene: 7. The length of the CDR3 is 15 residues. The CDR3 bases are TGTGCCAGTAGTAAAAGACAGGGTGAGCAAGAGACCCAGTACTTC. It translates to CASSKRQGEQETQYF.

This clone was observed once. The chain employs TRBV5-4 and TRBJ1-5; possibly TRBD1 for D (5 bases). The V end lost 0 bases, the J end lost 3 bases, and 7 bases lay between the germline ends. This CDR3 is 14 amino acids long. Germline V CDR1 and CDR2: SGHNT, YYREEE (reference sequence). The CDR3 coding sequence is TGTGCCAGCAGCTTGGCTGGGACCAATCAGCCCCAGCATTTT. Encoded protein: CASSLAGTNQPQHF. Full variable domain (missing parts from reference TRBV5-4 and TRBJ1-5): ETGVTQSPTHLIKTRGQQVTLRCSSQSGHNTVSWYQQALGQGPQFIFQYYREEENGRGNFPPRFSGLQFPNYSSELNVNALELDDSALYLCASSLAGTNQPQHFGDGTRLSIL.

The rearrangement uses TRBV7-8 and TRBJ2-5; D is possibly TRBD2 (6 bases). This CDR3 has 16 residues. V was clipped by 1 base and J by 1 base, with 13 bases between them. In germline, CDR1 is SGHVS, CDR2 FQNEAQ. In nucleotides, the CDR3 is TGTGCCAGCAGCTTAGATGAGGCGGGGACCCAAGAGACCCAGTACTTC. Protein sequence: CASSLDEAGTQETQYF.

The J gene is TRBJ1-1, the V gene TRBV5-6; 7 nucleotides match TRBD1. CDR1 is SGHDT and CDR2 is YYEEEE in the germline V gene. This CDR3 is built from 15 residues. V lost 3 bases, J lost 1 base, and 6 bases stayed unmatched. The CDR3 sequence: CASSWRDRPNTEAFF. CDR3 coding DNA: TGTGCCAGCAGCTGGCGGGACAGACCGAACACTGAAGCTTTCTTT.

The chain recombines TRBV5-4 with TRBJ2-3; 9 positions agree with TRBD1. With 0 bases clipped from V and 1 base from J, the junction kept 0 bases outside the gene matches. Germline CDR1 and CDR2: SGHNT and YYREEE (reference sequence). This CDR3 comprises 15 residues. CDR3 sequence reads: CASSLGDRGTDTQYF. CDR3 in DNA: TGTGCCAGCAGCTTGGGGGACAGGGGCACAGATACGCAGTATTTT.

This clone was counted between two and nine times. The V gene is TRBV7-7, the J gene TRBJ2-2, with unresolved D. V gave up 2 bases and J gave up 1 base, with 8 bases separating them. Germline CDR1 is SSHAT and CDR2 is FNYEAQ (reference sequence). The length of the CDR3 is 15 residues. CDR3 DNA: TGTGCCAGCAGCTTAAACACGGGGAACACCGGGGAGCTGTTTTTT. Protein product: CASSLNTGNTGELFF.

The chain is built from TRBV4-1 and TRBJ2-2; D might be TRBD2 (6 bases). Germline CDR1 MGHRA, CDR2 YSYEKL. CDR3 size: 17 residues. The V end lost 0 bases, the J end lost 7 bases, and 18 bases lay between the germline ends. The CDR3 nucleotides are TGCGCCAGCAGCCAAGATATATCGGGGAGGTTGGACGGGGAGCTGTTTTTT. Protein sequence: CASSQDISGRLDGELFF.

The chain is built from TRBV30 and TRBJ1-6, with D uncertain. There are 13 residues in the CDR3. CDR1 and CDR2 (germline): GTSNPN, SVGIG (reference sequence). Trimming stripped 3 bases from V and 9 bases from J, with 12 bases between. CDR3 DNA: TGTGCCTGGAGGCGGACCAGCGGTTCACCCCTCCACTTT. Protein: CAWRRTSGSPLHF.

The V gene is TRBV6-6, the J gene TRBJ2-7, with D possibly matching TRBD1 (5 bases). V lost 9 bases, J lost 2 bases, and 14 bases lay in between. CDR1 MNHNY and CDR2 SVGAGI come from the germline V gene (reference sequence). The CDR3 has 13 residues. This CDR3 is CASLGLLTYEQYF. DNA of the CDR3: TGTGCCAGTCTGGGGCTCTTGACCTACGAGCAGTACTTC.

The V call is TRBV15, the J call TRBJ1-5; D might be TRBD1 (5 bases). In germline, CDR1 is LNHNV, CDR2 YYDKDF (reference sequence). This CDR3 contains 16 residues. The ends were cut back, 0 bases at V and 2 bases at J, with 11 bases in the middle. CDR3 residues: CATSRDRQGGNQPQHF. CDR3 in DNA: TGTGCCACCAGCAGAGATCGTCAGGGCGGCAATCAGCCCCAGCATTTT.